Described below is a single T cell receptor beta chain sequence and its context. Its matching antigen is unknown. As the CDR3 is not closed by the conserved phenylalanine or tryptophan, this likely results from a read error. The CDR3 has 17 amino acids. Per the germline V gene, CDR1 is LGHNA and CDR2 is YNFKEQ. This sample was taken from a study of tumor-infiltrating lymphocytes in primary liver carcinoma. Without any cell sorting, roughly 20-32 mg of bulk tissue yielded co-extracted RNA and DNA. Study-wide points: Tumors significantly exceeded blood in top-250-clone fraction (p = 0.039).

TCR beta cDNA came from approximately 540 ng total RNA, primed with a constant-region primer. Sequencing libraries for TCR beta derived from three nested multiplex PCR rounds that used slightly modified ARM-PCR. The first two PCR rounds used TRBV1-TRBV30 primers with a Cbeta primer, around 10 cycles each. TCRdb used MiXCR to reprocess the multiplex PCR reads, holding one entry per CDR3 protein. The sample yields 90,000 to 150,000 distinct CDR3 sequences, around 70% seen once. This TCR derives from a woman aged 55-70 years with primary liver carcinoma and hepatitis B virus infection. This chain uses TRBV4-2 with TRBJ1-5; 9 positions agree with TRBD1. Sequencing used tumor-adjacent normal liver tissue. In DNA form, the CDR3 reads TGTTCCAGCAGCCAAGACTCGACCGGGACAGGGAAACAGCCCCAGCATTCT. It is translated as CSSSQDSTGTGKQPQHS.